This record looks at one T cell receptor (beta chain) sequence and its context. As originally analysed: Nucleated cell number was recorded as an estimate derived from reference gene primer amplification. The repertoire was sequenced with immunoSEQ multiplex PCR; TCRdb's copy has only in-frame clones and lacks some. From that table come the V and J calls and clone size; the DNA was used to work out D and trimming. The table lists about 71,000 clones, more than 75% of them singletons. The data derive from a study of blood T cell repertoires in COVID-19. Study at large: The United States, Italy and Spain provided the acute and convalescent COVID-19 samples. In each case, the material was cDNA or gDNA derived from T cells, B-cell-depleted T cells, or PBMCs.

Trimming removed 1 base from V and 9 bases from J, with 13 bases in between. The length of the CDR3 is 14 residues. Germline V CDR1 and CDR2: SGDLS, YYNGEE. The V call is TRBV9, the J call TRBJ2-2; the D gene is possibly TRBD2 (6 bases). The TCR comes from an elderly woman with acute or convalescent COVID-19. The sequenced sample consisted of peripheral blood. As DNA, the CDR3 is TGTGCCAGCAGCGTAACTAGCAGAGACCGGGAGCTGTTTTTT. It encodes CASSVTSRDRELFF.